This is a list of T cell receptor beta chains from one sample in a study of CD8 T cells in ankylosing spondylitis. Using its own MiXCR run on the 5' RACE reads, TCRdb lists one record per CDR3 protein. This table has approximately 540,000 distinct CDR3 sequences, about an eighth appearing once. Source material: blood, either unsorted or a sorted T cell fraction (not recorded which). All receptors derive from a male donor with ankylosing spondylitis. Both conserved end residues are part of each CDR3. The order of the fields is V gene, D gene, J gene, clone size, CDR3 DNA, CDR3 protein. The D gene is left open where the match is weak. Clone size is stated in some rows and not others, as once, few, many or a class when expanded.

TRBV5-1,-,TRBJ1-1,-,TGCGCCAGTACAACGGGACCCATGAACACTGAAGCTTTCTTT,CASTTGPMNTEAFF
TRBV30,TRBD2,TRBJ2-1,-,TGTGCCTGGAATAACATAGCGGGGTACAATGAGCAGTTCTTC,CAWNNIAGYNEQFF
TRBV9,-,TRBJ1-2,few,TGTGCCAGCAGCGTACGCCCCCGGGGGGTGGGCTATGGCTACACCTTC,CASSVRPRGVGYGYTF
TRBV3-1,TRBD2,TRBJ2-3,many,TGTGCCAGCAGCCAAGGGGCTAGCGGGAGAGGAGATACGCAGTATTTT,CASSQGASGRGDTQYF
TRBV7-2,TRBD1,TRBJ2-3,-,TGTGCCAGCAGAAGGTCAGTGGGACAGGGCTCTGGAGATACGCAGTATTTT,CASRRSVGQGSGDTQYF
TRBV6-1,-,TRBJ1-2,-,TGTGCCAGCAGTGATTTAAGGGACTATGGCTACACCTTC,CASSDLRDYGYTF
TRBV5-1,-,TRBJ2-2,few,TGCGCCAGCAGCTTGTTTGGCGGAGTTGCGAACACCGGGGAGCTGTTTTTT,CASSLFGGVANTGELFF
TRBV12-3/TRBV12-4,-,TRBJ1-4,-,TGTGCCAGCAGGCGCATCTCAACTAATGAAAAACTGTTTTTT,CASRRISTNEKLFF
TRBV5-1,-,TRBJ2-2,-,TGCGCCAGCAGTCCGACCGGGACCAACACCGGGGAGCTGTTTTTT,CASSPTGTNTGELFF
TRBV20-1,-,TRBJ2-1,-,TGCAGTGCCAGACAAAACTTGGGGTCTAATGAGCAGTTCTTC,CSARQNLGSNEQFF
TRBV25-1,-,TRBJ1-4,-,TGTGCCAGCAGTGATCTAAGTACTCATGAAAAACTGTTTTTT,CASSDLSTHEKLFF
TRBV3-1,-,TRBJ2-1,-,TGTGCCAGCAGCCGGGCGGACTCCTACAATGAGCAGTTCTTC,CASSRADSYNEQFF
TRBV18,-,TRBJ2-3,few,TGTGCCAGCTCACCGATGACAGATACGCAGTATTTT,CASSPMTDTQYF
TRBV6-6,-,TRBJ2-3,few,TGTGCCAGCACCTCTTGGGATTCAGATACGCAGTATTTT,CASTSWDSDTQYF
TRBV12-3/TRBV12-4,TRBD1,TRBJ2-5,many,TGTGCCAGCAGTTCACTGGGACAGGGGGTAGGAGAGACCCAGTACTTC,CASSSLGQGVGETQYF
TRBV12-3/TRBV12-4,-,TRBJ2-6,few,TGTGCCAGCAGTTCCGGGATTCCCGGGGCCAACGTCCTGACTTTC,CASSSGIPGANVLTF
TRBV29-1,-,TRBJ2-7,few,TGCAGCGTTGATCAGGGGTTAGGAAGGGACGAGCAGTACTTC,CSVDQGLGRDEQYF
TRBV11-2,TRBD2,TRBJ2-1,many,TGTGCCAGCAGCTTAACCGGGAGGGCCAGTGAGCAGTTCTTC,CASSLTGRASEQFF
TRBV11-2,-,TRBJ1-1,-,TGTGCCAGCAGTAGGGTGGATACCCTGAACACTGAAGCTTTCTTT,CASSRVDTLNTEAFF
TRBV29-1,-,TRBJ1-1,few,TGCAGCGTTGCGGGACTGATGAACACTGAAGCTTTCTTT,CSVAGLMNTEAFF
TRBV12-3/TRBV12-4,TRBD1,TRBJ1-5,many,TGTGCCAGCAGTCAGACAGGGAAGGGCTATAGCAATCAGCCCCAGCATTTT,CASSQTGKGYSNQPQHF